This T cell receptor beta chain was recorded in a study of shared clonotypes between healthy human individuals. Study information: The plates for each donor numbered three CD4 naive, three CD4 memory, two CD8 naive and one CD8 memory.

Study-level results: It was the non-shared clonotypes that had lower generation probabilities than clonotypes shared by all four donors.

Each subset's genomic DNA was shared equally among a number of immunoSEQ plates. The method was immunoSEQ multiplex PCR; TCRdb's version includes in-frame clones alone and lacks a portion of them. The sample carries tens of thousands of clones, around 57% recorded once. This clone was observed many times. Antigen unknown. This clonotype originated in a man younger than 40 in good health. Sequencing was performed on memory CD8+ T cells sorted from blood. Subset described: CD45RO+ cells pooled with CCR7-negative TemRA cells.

CDR3 region: CASSPLGDGEAFF. The CDR3, as DNA: TGCGCCAGCAGCCCCCTGGGGGACGGAGAAGCTTTCTTT. The chain joins TRBV5-1 to TRBJ1-1, with D possibly being TRBD1 (5 bases). Trimming stripped 4 bases from V and 8 bases from J, with 15 bases between. This CDR3 contains 13 residues. CDR1 SGHRS and CDR2 YFSETQ come from the germline V gene.